The 6 T cell receptor beta chains given below trace back to one sample, sequenced in a study of blood T cells in healthy people across ages. A second 7 to 11 cycle PCR used barcoded and J-beta primers. TCRdb reprocessed the 5' RACE reads via MiXCR and lists one record per CDR3 protein. The sample contains about 2 million distinct CDR3 sequences, roughly 49% of which appear only once. The specimen sequenced was blood. All receptors come from a middle-aged woman in good health.

The CDR3: CSVGGTSGASRNEQFF. The CDR3 DNA reads as TGCAGCGTTGGGGGGACTAGCGGGGCCAGCCGTAATGAGCAGTTCTTC. The chain combines TRBV29-1 with TRBJ2-1, with TRBD2 matching over 13 bases. V dropped 4 bases and J dropped 7; count of bases not matched to a gene: 10. This CDR3 spans 16 amino acids. The V gene's germline CDR1 is SQVTM and CDR2 ANQGSEA.

V usage is TRBV6-1 and J usage is TRBJ2-5; D not resolved. The V end lost 2 bases, the J end lost 2 bases, and 3 bases lay between the germline ends. From germline, CDR1 is MNHNS and CDR2 SASEGT. The CDR3 runs to 12 residues. This chain's CDR3 is CASSEMQETQYF. For the CDR3, the DNA is TGTGCCAGCAGTGAAATGCAAGAGACCCAGTACTTC.

This clonotype has only one observation. This chain connects TRBV6-2 or TRBV6-3 to TRBJ1-1; tentative D call: TRBD1 (6 bases). The CDR3 sequence is 14 residues long. Trimming took 5 bases from V and 5 from J, leaving 15 bases between them. In germline, CDR1 is MNHEY, CDR2 SVGEGT. The CDR3 DNA is TGTGCCAGCAGTCACCAACAGGGTAGAACTGAAGCTTTCTTT. As protein: CASSHQQGRTEAFF.

Only one count was recorded for this clonotype. V gene TRBV7-2 combines with J gene TRBJ2-5; possibly TRBD1 for D (8 bases). V lost 5 bases and J 4 bases, leaving 17 bases between the germline ends. The length of the CDR3 is 15 residues. Germline values: CDR1 SGHTA, CDR2 FQGNSA. The CDR3 is CASSIHRGGTETQYF. The CDR3 nucleotides read TGTGCCAGCAGCATCCACAGGGGGGGGACAGAGACCCAGTACTTC.

The rearrangement uses TRBV7-2 and TRBJ1-5; D perhaps matches TRBD1 (5 bases). The CDR3 length is 16 residues. CDR1 is SGHTA, CDR2 FQGNSA, per germline. Trimming pared 3 bases from V and 1 base from J, leaving 13 bases between. This chain's CDR3 is CASSLSGGWSNQPQHF. As DNA, the CDR3 is TGTGCCAGCAGCTTGTCGGGGGGATGGAGCAATCAGCCCCAGCATTTT. The whole variable domain, remainder taken from reference TRBV7-2 and TRBJ1-5, is GAGVSQSPSNKVTEKGKDVELRCDPISGHTALYWYRQSLGQGLEFLIYFQGNSAPDKSGLPSDRFSAERTGGSVSTLTIQRTQQEDSAVYLCASSLSGGWSNQPQHFGDGTRLSIL.

The J gene is TRBJ2-7, the V gene TRBV9, with 15 bases that match TRBD2. From germline, CDR1 is SGDLS and CDR2 YYNGEE. The CDR3 loop spans 18 amino acids. The J segment lost 7 bases and the V segment lost 3 bases, leaving 14 bases of the junction unmatched. CDR3 sequence: CASSAPGLAGGTYNEQYF. In DNA, the CDR3 is TGTGCCAGCAGCGCCCCGGGACTAGCGGGGGGAACCTACAATGAGCAGTACTTC.